These 11 T cell receptor beta chains share one sample of origin, sequenced in a study of OX40 agonist ivuxolimab in advanced cancers. Only in-frame clones appear in the TCRdb table, and some are missing; sequencing was by immunoSEQ multiplex PCR. The sample yields about 74,000 clones, approximately 88% seen once. Sequencing was performed on CD4+ or CD8+ T cells sorted from blood, taken in a trial of the OX40 agonist ivuxolimab. The receptors were sampled from an adult with an advanced solid tumor such as melanoma, head and neck, liver or kidney cancer.

The chain combines TRBV7-2 with TRBJ1-3, with D possibly being TRBD1 (5 bases). CDR3 length: 15 residues. Germline V CDR1 and CDR2: SGHTA, FQGNSA. The germline V and J ends were trimmed by 2 bases and 2 bases, with 10 bases remaining between them. This chain's CDR3 is CASSLSGHPGNTIYF. The CDR3 DNA sequence: TGTGCCAGCAGCTTATCTGGACACCCTGGAAACACCATATATTTT.

The V and J genes are TRBV7-7 and TRBJ2-7, with 8 bases lining up with TRBD1. The CDR3 extends over 15 amino acids. CDR1 SSHAT and CDR2 FNYEAQ come from the germline V gene (reference sequence). J was trimmed by 1 base and V by 5 bases; bases with no gene match: 7. The CDR3 nucleotides read TGTGCCAGCAGCGGACAGGGTCCCAAGTCCTACGAGCAGTACTTC. Residues: CASSGQGPKSYEQYF.

The genes are TRBV9 and TRBJ1-5; D perhaps matches TRBD1 (5 bases). The length of the CDR3 is 16 residues. From germline, CDR1 is SGDLS and CDR2 YYNGEE. V lost 4 bases, J lost 8 bases, and 22 bases lay in between. This chain's CDR3 is CASSPSGTAPREPQHF. The CDR3 coding sequence is TGTGCCAGCAGCCCGTCCGGGACGGCGCCGAGGGAGCCCCAGCATTTT.

This clone was counted between two and nine times. The chain joins TRBV4-1 to TRBJ2-1; 11 nucleotides align to TRBD2. Germline V lookup: CDR1 MGHRA, CDR2 YSYEKL. J lost 4 bases, V lost 4 bases, and 6 bases had no gene match. There are 16 residues in the CDR3. The CDR3 reads CASSPRTSGSYNEQFF. The CDR3 DNA reads TGCGCCAGCAGCCCGAGGACTAGCGGGTCGTACAATGAGCAGTTCTTC.

This clone was observed a single time. The V call is TRBV4-3, the J call TRBJ2-2; 9 nucleotides match TRBD2. The CDR3 sequence is 16 residues long. Germline CDR1 reads LGHNA; CDR2 reads YSLEER. Trimming took 2 bases from V and 6 from J; bases not matched to a gene: 7. DNA for the CDR3: TGCGCCAGCAGCCAAAGGGGCGGGAGGGTCGCCGGGGAGCTGTTTTTT. Protein: CASSQRGGRVAGELFF.

This clone was counted only a few times. The rearrangement links TRBV27 to TRBJ2-2, with unresolved D. V lost 0 bases to trimming and J lost 6 bases, with 5 bases between them. CDR3 length: 13 residues. Germline values: CDR1 MNHEY, CDR2 SMNVEV (reference sequence). The CDR3 sequence: CASSLSRPGELFF. CDR3 DNA sequence: TGTGCCAGCAGTTTATCCAGGCCCGGGGAGCTGTTTTTT.

The gene calls are TRBV6-1 and TRBJ1-4, with D hard to call. CDR1 and CDR2 (germline): MNHNS, SASEGT. Trimming removed 6 bases from V and 3 bases from J, with 8 bases in between. This CDR3 contains 13 residues. CDR3 amino acids: CASSPQPNEKLFF. The CDR3 DNA is TGTGCCAGCAGCCCACAGCCTAATGAAAAACTGTTTTTT.

The chain links TRBV4-1 to TRBJ2-3, with 7 bases that match TRBD2. Germline V CDR1 and CDR2: MGHRA, YSYEKL. CDR3 size: 13 residues. The trim removed 3 bases at V and 4 bases at J, leaving 1 base unmatched. The CDR3 loop is CASSQTSSDTQYF. CDR3 nucleotide sequence: TGCGCCAGCAGCCAGACTAGCTCAGATACGCAGTATTTT.

This clone came up once. The rearrangement joins TRBV19 to TRBJ1-1; 7 positions agree with TRBD1. From germline, CDR1 is LNHDA and CDR2 SQIVND (reference sequence). This CDR3 region has 13 residues. V gave up 6 bases and J gave up 1 base; unmatched junction bases: 2. CDR3 nucleotide sequence: TGTGCCAGTAGAAGGGACAGGAACACTGAAGCTTTCTTT. Protein product: CASRRDRNTEAFF.

This clone was detected only once. The V gene is TRBV7-2, the J gene TRBJ2-1, with D maybe TRBD1 (5 bases). Trimming cost V 0 bases and J 15 bases, with 15 bases left between them. The CDR3 is made up of 13 amino acids. CDR1 and CDR2 (germline): SGHTA, FQGNSA. The CDR3 nucleotides are TGTGCCAGCAGCTTAGCGGGGCCGGACCCAAGGTTCTTC. This encodes CASSLAGPDPRFF.

This clone has a single count. The chain combines TRBV18 with TRBJ2-5; D is uncertain. The CDR3 covers 16 residues. V was shortened by 1 base and J by 2 bases, with 14 bases between the two germline ends. Germline V gene data show CDR1 as KGHSH and CDR2 as LQKENI. CDR3 residues: CASSPLRSALQETQYF. The CDR3 coding sequence is TGTGCCAGCTCACCACTTAGGAGCGCCCTACAAGAGACCCAGTACTTC.